This T cell receptor beta chain was profiled in a study of blood T cell repertoires in COVID-19. Study information: COVID-19 samples from acute and convalescent phases originated in the United States, Italy and Spain. PBMCs, B-cell-depleted T cells, or T cells were the source of the cDNA or gDNA that made up the material.

V was pared by 5 bases and J by 4 bases, with 9 bases between. The CDR3 has 12 amino acids. Germline V gene data show CDR1 as LNHDA and CDR2 as SQIVND (reference sequence). In the authors' workflow: Using reference gene primer amplification, nucleated cell counts were estimated. Sequencing used immunoSEQ multiplex PCR; TCRdb keeps in-frame clones, though not all of them. The V and J calls and clone size were taken over from that table, and D and trimming were inferred from the DNA. This sample has about 100,000 clones, with about 80% found just once. The origin of this receptor is a woman in her seventies with acute or convalescent COVID-19. The V call is TRBV19, the J call TRBJ2-7; maybe TRBD1 (6 bases). What was sequenced was peripheral blood. Here the CDR3 reads CASSATGYEQYF. CDR3 nucleotides: TGTGCCAGTAGTGCGACAGGATACGAGCAGTACTTC.